A single sample gave rise to the 9 T cell receptor beta chains below, sequenced in a study of blood T cell repertoires in COVID-19. TCRdb's copy holds only in-frame clones and misses some; the assay was immunoSEQ multiplex PCR. There are 300,000 or so clones in the sample; about 90% occur only once, and over 0.8% lies in the top ten. Input material: PBMCs or T cells enriched from blood (not recorded which). These receptors came from a young woman who had recovered from COVID-19.

This chain uses TRBV12-3 or TRBV12-4 with TRBJ1-2; TRBD1 aligns across 9 bases. The CDR3 runs 13 residues. V lost 5 bases and J lost 6; bases outside the gene matches: 4. CDR3 amino acids: CASSRDRVHGYTF. The CDR3 nucleotides read TGTGCCAGCAGTCGGGACAGGGTTCATGGCTACACCTTC.

V gene TRBV4-1 combines with J gene TRBJ1-6; possibly TRBD1 for D (6 bases). The CDR3 contains 15 residues. The V end was cut by 0 bases, the J end by 14 bases, with 17 bases between. Germline assignment: CDR1 MGHRA and CDR2 YSYEKL. The CDR3 spells CASSQELGTPVTLHF. The CDR3 DNA is TGCGCCAGCAGCCAAGAATTAGGGACACCGGTTACCCTCCACTTT.

This clone came up once. The chain couples TRBV6-2 or TRBV6-3 to TRBJ1-1, with TRBD1 identical over 10 bases. Trimming took 2 bases from V and 6 from J; bases not matched to a gene: 15. Germline CDR1 MNHEY, CDR2 SVGEGT. The CDR3 is 18 amino acids. The CDR3 loop reads CASSYPRDRGSRSAEAFF. The CDR3 coding sequence is TGTGCCAGCAGTTACCCCAGGGACAGGGGCTCCCGGAGCGCTGAAGCTTTCTTT.

V gene TRBV30 combines with J gene TRBJ1-5; no clear D gene. The length of the CDR3 is 12 residues. The V end was cut by 0 bases, the J end by 4 bases, with 4 bases between. Germline loops: CDR1 GTSNPN, CDR2 SVGIG (reference sequence). The CDR3 nucleotides read TGTGCCTGGAGTGTGAGGAATCAGCCCCAGCATTTT. It is translated as CAWSVRNQPQHF.

The rearrangement links TRBV30 to TRBJ2-5, with TRBD1 identical over 9 bases. Germline V lookup: CDR1 GTSNPN, CDR2 SVGIG (reference sequence). This CDR3 comprises 16 residues. Trimming cost V 8 bases and J 4 bases; bases outside gene matches: 17. In DNA, the CDR3 is TGTGCCGGAGCCTCCACTTGGGACAGGGTTCGAGAGACCCAGTACTTC. Amino acids: CAGASTWDRVRETQYF. Drawing the rest from reference TRBV30 and TRBJ2-5, the complete variable domain is SQTIHQWPATLVQPVGSPLSLECTVEGTSNPNLYWYRQAAGRGLQLLFYSVGIGQISSEVPQNLSASRPQDRQFILSSKKLLLSDSGFYLCAGASTWDRVRETQYFGPGTRLLVL.

The J gene is TRBJ1-3, the V gene TRBV6-2 or TRBV6-3; D unresolved. The length of the CDR3 is 16 residues. V was trimmed by 2 bases and J by 4 bases, leaving 15 bases between them. Germline assignment: CDR1 MNHEY and CDR2 SVGEGT. CDR3 DNA: TGTGCCAGCAGTTACCCGGTTCGGAGGGCCGGAAACACCATATATTTT. It translates to CASSYPVRRAGNTIYF.

This rearrangement joins TRBV6-2 or TRBV6-3 to TRBJ2-1; D is possibly TRBD1 (6 bases). The V gene's germline CDR1 is MNHEY and CDR2 SVGEGT. Trimming took 4 bases from V and 0 from J, leaving 16 bases between them. CDR3 length equals 17 residues. The CDR3 DNA reads TGTGCCAGCAGTTGCACTCGGCAGGGGTACTCCTACAATGAGCAGTTCTTC. This encodes CASSCTRQGYSYNEQFF.

V is TRBV12-3 or TRBV12-4 and J is TRBJ1-1; D may be TRBD1 (5 bases). Trimming took 6 bases from V and 1 from J, leaving 9 bases between them. This CDR3 is 13 amino acids long. CDR3 sequence (DNA): TGTGCCAGCAGGACCCAGGGGAACACTGAAGCTTTCTTT. Its protein is CASRTQGNTEAFF.

The V and J genes are TRBV6-5 and TRBJ1-6, with TRBD1 matching over 9 bases. The ends lost 5 bases at V and 8 bases at J; junction bases unmatched: 4. CDR1 MNHEY and CDR2 SVGAGI come from the germline V gene. The CDR3 runs 14 residues. The chain's CDR3 is CASSPRQGDSPLHF. The CDR3 region has the DNA TGTGCCAGCAGTCCCCGACAGGGGGATTCACCCCTCCACTTT.